This T cell receptor (beta chain) appears in the sequencing data of a study of blood T cell repertoires in COVID-19. Overall study: PBMCs, B-cell-depleted T cells, or T cells were the source of the cDNA or gDNA that made up the material.

Sequencing was performed with immunoSEQ multiplex PCR; in TCRdb, only in-frame clones are kept and a portion is missing. The sample consists of about 270,000 clones, about nine tenths of them appearing once. Enrollees, roughly 18 to 89 years old, lived in fewer than 25 US areas. The V end was cut by 1 base, the J end by 4 bases, with 14 bases between. The CDR3 runs to 15 residues. CDR1 and CDR2 from the germline V gene are SGHAT and FQNNGV. The chain recombines TRBV11-2 with TRBJ2-7; maybe TRBD2 (6 bases). The sequenced sample was PBMCs or T cells enriched from blood (not recorded which). The origin of this receptor is a man aged 18 to 30 who had recovered from COVID-19. The CDR3 bases are TGTGCCAGCAGCTTAGCGACGCGTAGCGGATACGAGCAGTACTTC. Encoded protein: CASSLATRSGYEQYF.